The T cell receptor (beta chain) described here comes from a study of blood T cell repertoires in COVID-19. Study background: Samples of COVID-19 (acute and convalescent) were obtained from the United States, Italy and Spain. T cells, B-cell-depleted T cells, or PBMCs provided the cDNA or gDNA that served as material.

In the original analysis: Nucleated cell number was recorded as an estimate derived from reference gene primer amplification. Measured with immunoSEQ multiplex PCR; TCRdb has only the in-frame clones, and not every one. That table gives V, J and clone size, and the DNA gave D and trimming. The sample records about 180,000 clones, nearly 80% being singletons. V was clipped by 0 bases and J by 0 bases, with 5 bases between them. The CDR3 loop spans 14 amino acids. CDR1 and CDR2 from the germline V gene are MNHEY and SVGAGI. V is TRBV6-5 and J is TRBJ1-2; D ambiguous. Material for sequencing was peripheral blood. The sequence was collected from a woman aged 70-85 years with acute or convalescent COVID-19. CDR3 DNA sequence: TGTGCCAGCAGTTACTCGGGAGCTAACTATGGCTACACCTTC. The encoded protein is CASSYSGANYGYTF.